The present T cell receptor beta chain was sequenced within a study of molecular identifiers for immune sequencing clone quantification. MiXCR was run by TCRdb on the PCR reads, yielding one entry per CDR3 protein. The sample carries approximately 590,000 distinct CDR3 sequences, around 25% recorded once. This clonotype has at least ten counts. Source material: naive CD8+ T cells from blood, with Jurkat cell RNA spiked in. Subset defined: FACS-sorted CD8+CD4-CCR7+CD45RA+ naive T cells. The sequence was obtained from a human donor in good health. Some libraries in this study had Jurkat cell RNA spiked in.

The CDR3 sequence is CASSFSSTDTQYF. DNA for the CDR3: TGTGCCAGCAGTTTCAGCAGCACAGATACGCAGTATTTT. The chain combines TRBV12-3 or TRBV12-4 with TRBJ2-3; the D is unclear. This CDR3 has 13 amino acids. V was cut by 3 bases and J by 0 bases, with 4 bases left in between.